Listed here are 16 T cell receptor beta chains from one sample, sequenced in a study of T cell responses to AZD1222 COVID-19 vaccine. Produced via immunoSEQ multiplex PCR; TCRdb's table is partial and in-frame only. The sample shows roughly 140,000 clones, 90% to 95% of them seen only once. Specimen: peripheral blood, collected 28 days after the second AZD1222 dose. Receptors were obtained from an adult who received the AZD1222 COVID-19 vaccine.

The V and J genes are TRBV2 and TRBJ1-4; D not resolved. The CDR3 is made up of 11 amino acids. Germline CDR1 SNHLY, CDR2 FYNNEI. Trimming took 2 bases from V and 8 from J, leaving 3 bases between them. The CDR3 here is CASSEMEKLFF. In nucleotides, the CDR3 is TGTGCCAGCAGTGAAATGGAAAAACTGTTTTTT. The variable domain in full, completed from reference TRBV2 and TRBJ1-4, reads EPEVTQTPSHQVTQMGQEVILRCVPISNHLYFYWYRQILGQKVEFLVSFYNNEISEKSEIFDDQFSVERPDGSNFTLKIRSTKLEDSAMYFCASSEMEKLFFGSGTQLSVL.

The V call is TRBV2, the J call TRBJ1-2; no firm D call. This CDR3 has 12 amino acids. CDR1 is SNHLY, CDR2 FYNNEI, per germline. Deletions cut 9 bases from V and 2 bases from J, with 10 bases between. This chain's CDR3 is CASSSRNYGYTF. In DNA form, the CDR3 reads TGTGCCAGTAGCTCTAGAAACTATGGCTACACCTTC.

This sequence joins TRBV27 and TRBJ1-5; D is unresolved. The germline V gene has CDR1 MNHEY and CDR2 SMNVEV (reference sequence). The CDR3 spans 13 residues. The V end was cut by 4 bases, the J end by 5 bases, with 9 bases between. The CDR3 here is CASSSMGYQPQHF. The DNA of the CDR3 is TGTGCCAGCAGTTCGATGGGGTATCAGCCCCAGCATTTT.

V usage is TRBV6-5 and J usage is TRBJ1-2; 9 nucleotides align to TRBD1. The CDR3 consists of 14 residues. From germline, CDR1 is MNHEY and CDR2 SVGAGI. The V and J ends lost 7 bases and 6 bases, in that order; junction bases with no gene match: 9. The CDR3 here is CASKQPGQGDGYTF. The CDR3 DNA reads TGTGCCAGCAAGCAACCGGGACAGGGAGATGGCTACACCTTC.

The V and J genes are TRBV5-1 and TRBJ1-2, with 7 bases fitting TRBD1. V shed 0 bases, J shed 6 bases, and the junction held 14 bases outside the gene matches. Per germline, CDR1 SGHRS and CDR2 YFSETQ. The CDR3 contains 17 residues. CDR3: CASSLAPWSGTDHGYTF. Here the CDR3 DNA reads TGCGCCAGCAGCTTGGCCCCCTGGTCCGGGACAGACCATGGCTACACCTTC.

This clone was seen only a few times. The rearrangement uses TRBV27 and TRBJ2-2, with 7 nucleotides matching TRBD1. The CDR3 extends over 13 amino acids. The germline CDR1 and CDR2 sequences are MNHEY and SMNVEV (reference sequence). Trimming at V came to 7 bases and at J to 5 bases, leaving 4 bases not matched to a gene. The CDR3 here is CASKTGSTGELFF. CDR3 coding DNA: TGTGCCAGCAAGACAGGGTCGACCGGGGAGCTGTTTTTT.

This chain connects TRBV6-2 or TRBV6-3 to TRBJ2-1; 11 bases are a match to TRBD2. Germline V lookup: CDR1 MNHEY, CDR2 SVGEGT. CDR3 size: 16 residues. V dropped 5 bases and J dropped 4; count of bases not matched to a gene: 7. The CDR3 sequence: CASSHPGLAEYNEQFF. Written as DNA, the CDR3 is TGTGCCAGCAGTCACCCGGGACTAGCGGAGTACAATGAGCAGTTCTTC.

This clone appeared a single time. The CDR3 protein is CASSLGGLAGQPQHF. DNA for the CDR3: TGTGCCAGCAGCTTGGGGGGATTAGCGGGTCAGCCCCAGCATTTT. The V call is TRBV5-8, the J call TRBJ1-5; D remains unclear. The length of the CDR3 is 15 residues. Germline lookup yields CDR1 SGHTS and CDR2 YDEGEE. Trimming stripped 0 bases from V and 6 bases from J, with 13 bases between.

The V call is TRBV7-3, the J call TRBJ2-7; D gene uncertain. Trimming took 1 base from V and 6 from J, leaving 7 bases between them. The CDR3 loop spans 12 amino acids. Germline CDR1 SGHTA, CDR2 FQGTGA. CDR3 loop: CASSLIGSEQYF. The CDR3 nucleotides are TGTGCCAGCAGCTTAATAGGGTCCGAGCAGTACTTC.

The count of this clone is one. The chain has TRBV6-5 and TRBJ2-5; possible D gene TRBD2, 6 bases. Trimming took 5 bases from V and 2 from J, leaving 12 bases between them. The germline gives CDR1 MNHEY, CDR2 SVGAGI. CDR3 length: 14 residues. The CDR3 bases are TGTGCCAGCAGTACTCTGACTAGTCAAGAGACCCAGTACTTC. Translation: CASSTLTSQETQYF.

The genes are TRBV30 and TRBJ2-7, with a possible D match to TRBD1 (5 bases). CDR1 is GTSNPN, CDR2 SVGIG, per germline (reference sequence). This CDR3 is 13 amino acids long. V was pared by 1 base and J by 6 bases, with 13 bases between. The CDR3 bases are TGTGCCTGGAGTGAGCAGGGATGGGGCGAGCAGTACTTC. Translated: CAWSEQGWGEQYF.

This clone was found once. The J gene is TRBJ2-2, the V gene TRBV24-1; 9 bases align to TRBD2. This CDR3 region has 17 residues. The trim removed 4 bases at V and 1 base at J, leaving 6 bases unmatched. Germline CDR1 reads KGHDR; CDR2 reads SFDVKD. The CDR3 spells CATSEVLTSGNTGELFF. The CDR3, as DNA: TGTGCCACCAGTGAAGTCCTGACTAGCGGGAACACCGGGGAGCTGTTTTTT.

The genes are TRBV18 and TRBJ1-2, with D unclear. This CDR3 spans 13 amino acids. Deletions cut 5 bases from V and 4 bases from J, with 11 bases between. Germline V gene lookup returns CDR1 KGHSH and CDR2 LQKENI. DNA of the CDR3: TGTGCCAGCTCATCTGGTCTCGCCTATGGCTACACCTTC. Translation: CASSSGLAYGYTF.

This chain joins TRBV10-2 and TRBJ1-5, with D unresolved. Germline-derived CDR1 and CDR2 are WSHSY and SAAADI. CDR3 length: 13 amino acids. The V gene lost 4 bases and the J gene lost 7 bases, with 11 bases spanning the gap. As DNA, the CDR3 is TGCGCCAGCAGTGTTGAGAGGTGGCAGCCCCAGCATTTT. It translates to CASSVERWQPQHF.

This clone was detected once. The chain links TRBV27 to TRBJ2-7; maybe TRBD2 (5 bases). The CDR3 has 14 residues. Germline V gene sequence: CDR1 MNHEY, CDR2 SMNVEV (reference sequence). V was clipped by 4 bases and J by 0 bases, with 10 bases between them. CDR3 bases: TGTGCCAGCAGTTGGCGGGCAAGCTCCTACGAGCAGTACTTC. It is translated as CASSWRASSYEQYF.

The chain links TRBV7-9 to TRBJ2-3; 12 positions agree with TRBD2. Germline-derived CDR1 and CDR2 are SEHNR and FQNEAQ (reference sequence). With 5 bases clipped from V and 1 base from J, the junction kept 4 bases outside the gene matches. This CDR3 region has 16 residues. CDR3: CASSLGLAGRTDTQYF. The CDR3 DNA follows: TGTGCCAGCAGCCTCGGACTAGCGGGACGCACAGATACGCAGTATTTT.